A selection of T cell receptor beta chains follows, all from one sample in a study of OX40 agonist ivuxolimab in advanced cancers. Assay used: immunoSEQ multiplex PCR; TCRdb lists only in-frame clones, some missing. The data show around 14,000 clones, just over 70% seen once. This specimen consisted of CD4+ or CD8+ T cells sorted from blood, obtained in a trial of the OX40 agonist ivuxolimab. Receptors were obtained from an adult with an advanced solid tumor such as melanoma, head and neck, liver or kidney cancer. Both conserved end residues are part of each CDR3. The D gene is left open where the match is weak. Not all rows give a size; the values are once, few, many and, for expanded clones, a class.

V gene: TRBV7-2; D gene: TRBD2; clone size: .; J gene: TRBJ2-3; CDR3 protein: CASSLSLTSGADTQYF; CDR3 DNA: TGTGCCAGCAGCTTAAGCTTGACTAGCGGGGCGGATACGCAGTATTTT
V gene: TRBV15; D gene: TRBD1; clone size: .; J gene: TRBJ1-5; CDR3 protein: CATSTDRAGNQPQHF; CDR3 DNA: TGTGCCACCAGCACGGACAGGGCGGGCAATCAGCCCCAGCATTTT
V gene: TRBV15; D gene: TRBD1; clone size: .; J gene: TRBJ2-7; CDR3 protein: CATSSAGTGSYEQYF; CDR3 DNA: TGTGCCACCAGCAGCGCCGGGACAGGGTCCTACGAGCAGTACTTC
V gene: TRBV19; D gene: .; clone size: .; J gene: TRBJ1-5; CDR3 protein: CASSLGYSNQPQHF; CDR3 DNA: TGTGCCAGTAGTCTGGGGTATAGCAATCAGCCCCAGCATTTT
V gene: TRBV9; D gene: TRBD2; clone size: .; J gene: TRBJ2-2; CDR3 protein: CASSPIAGENTGELFF; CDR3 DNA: TGTGCCAGCAGCCCGATAGCGGGGGAGAACACCGGGGAGCTGTTTTTT
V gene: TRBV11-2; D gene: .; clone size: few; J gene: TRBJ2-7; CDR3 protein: CASSLSGMSHEQYF; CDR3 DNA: TGTGCCAGCAGCTTGTCGGGGATGTCCCACGAGCAGTACTTC
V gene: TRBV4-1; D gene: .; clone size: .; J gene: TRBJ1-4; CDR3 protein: CASSQDVRGTNEKLFF; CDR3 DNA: TGCGCCAGCAGCCAAGATGTTAGGGGGACTAATGAAAAACTGTTTTTT
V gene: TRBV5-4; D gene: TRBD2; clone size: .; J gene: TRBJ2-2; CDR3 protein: CASSLGLAGGSNTGELFF; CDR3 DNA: TGTGCCAGCAGCTTGGGTCTAGCGGGAGGCTCGAACACCGGGGAGCTGTTTTTT
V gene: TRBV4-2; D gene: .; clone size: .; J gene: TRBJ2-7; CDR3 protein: CASSQDSGILLREQGLYF; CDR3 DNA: TGTGCCAGCAGCCAAGATTCGGGGATATTACTCCGGGAGCAGGGGCTGTACTTC
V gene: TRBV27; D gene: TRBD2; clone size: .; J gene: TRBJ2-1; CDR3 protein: CASTRDGLADSSYNEQFF; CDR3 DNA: TGTGCCAGCACAAGGGACGGACTAGCGGATTCATCCTACAATGAGCAGTTCTTC
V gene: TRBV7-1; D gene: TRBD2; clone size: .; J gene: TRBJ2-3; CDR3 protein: CASSSQGGSSDTQYF; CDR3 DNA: TGTGCCAGCAGCTCCCAGGGCGGGAGCTCAGATACGCAGTATTTT
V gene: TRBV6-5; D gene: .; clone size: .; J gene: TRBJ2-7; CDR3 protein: CASSWGRTYEQYF; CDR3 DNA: TGTGCCAGCAGTTGGGGGAGGACCTACGAGCAGTACTTC
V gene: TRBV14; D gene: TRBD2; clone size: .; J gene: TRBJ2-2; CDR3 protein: CASSHWTSRDPNTGELFF; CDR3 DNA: TGTGCCAGCAGCCATTGGACTAGTAGGGACCCGAACACCGGGGAGCTGTTTTTT
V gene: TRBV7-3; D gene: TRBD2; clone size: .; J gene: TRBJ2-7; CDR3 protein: CASSLTAGGAYEQYF; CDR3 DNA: TGTGCCAGCAGCCTAACAGCCGGGGGGGCCTACGAGCAGTACTTC
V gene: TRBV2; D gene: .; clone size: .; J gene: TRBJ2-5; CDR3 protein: CASRVLPGDQETQYF; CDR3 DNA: TGTGCCAGCAGGGTCTTACCGGGAGACCAAGAGACCCAGTACTTC
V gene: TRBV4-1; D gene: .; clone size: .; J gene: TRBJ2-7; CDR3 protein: CASSHGADGDSSYEQYF; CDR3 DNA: TGCGCCAGCAGCCACGGGGCGGACGGGGATAGCTCCTACGAGCAGTACTTC
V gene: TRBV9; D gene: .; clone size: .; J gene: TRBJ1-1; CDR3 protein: CASSVMSGNTEAFF; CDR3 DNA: TGTGCCAGCAGCGTAATGTCGGGGAACACTGAAGCTTTCTTT
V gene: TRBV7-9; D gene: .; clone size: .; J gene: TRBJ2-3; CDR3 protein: CASSHTQTITDTQYF; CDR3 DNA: TGTGCCAGCAGCCACACACAGACTATCACAGATACGCAGTATTTT
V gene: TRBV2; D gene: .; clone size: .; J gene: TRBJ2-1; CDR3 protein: CASSVSGGLSSYNEQFF; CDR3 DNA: TGTGCCAGCAGTGTCAGCGGAGGGTTGAGCTCCTACAATGAGCAGTTCTTC
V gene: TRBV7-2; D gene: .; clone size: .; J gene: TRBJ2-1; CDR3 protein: CASSFGMNEQFF; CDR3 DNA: TGTGCCAGCAGCTTCGGGATGAATGAGCAGTTCTTC
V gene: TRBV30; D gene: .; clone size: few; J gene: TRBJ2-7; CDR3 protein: CAWSSRDEQYF; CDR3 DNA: TGTGCCTGGAGTTCTCGAGACGAGCAGTACTTC
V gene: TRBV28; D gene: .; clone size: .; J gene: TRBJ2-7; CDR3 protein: CASSFSVSPYEQYF; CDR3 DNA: TGTGCCAGCAGTTTTAGTGTCAGCCCCTACGAGCAGTACTTC
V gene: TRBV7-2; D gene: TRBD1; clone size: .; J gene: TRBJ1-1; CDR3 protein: CASSWDRTLNTEAFF; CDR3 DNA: TGTGCCAGCAGCTGGGACAGGACCCTGAACACTGAAGCTTTCTTT
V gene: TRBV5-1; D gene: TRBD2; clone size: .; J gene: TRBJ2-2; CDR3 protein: CASSNRTRRIFENTGELFF; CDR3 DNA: TGCGCCAGCAGCAACCGGACTAGGCGCATTTTCGAGAACACCGGGGAGCTGTTTTTT
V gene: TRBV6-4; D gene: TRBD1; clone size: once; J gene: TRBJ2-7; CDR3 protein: CASSDSTWRDRGGLTNYEQYF; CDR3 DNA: TGTGCCAGCAGTGACTCGACGTGGCGGGACAGGGGGGGACTAACCAACTACGAGCAGTACTTC
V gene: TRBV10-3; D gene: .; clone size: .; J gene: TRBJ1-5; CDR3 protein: CAISGSVDSNQPQHF; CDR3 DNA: TGTGCCATCAGTGGTTCGGTGGATAGCAATCAGCCCCAGCATTTT
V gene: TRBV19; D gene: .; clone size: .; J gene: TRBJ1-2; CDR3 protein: CASSTQLDRFYGYTF; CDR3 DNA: TGTGCCAGTAGTACCCAACTCGACAGGTTCTATGGCTACACCTTC